The 24 T cell receptor beta chains below were found in one sample sequenced in a study of Graves' ophthalmopathy and Graves' hyperthyroidism. Transcripts of RNA were the source for amplifying TCR beta CDR3 regions. Second-round multiplex PCR came after a first-round RT-PCR that employed HTBI primers. MiXCR, run by TCRdb on the multiplex PCR reads, gives a single entry per CDR3 protein. Found here are about 740,000 distinct CDR3 sequences, 40% of them singletons; the top ten hold roughly 45%. Material: peripheral blood. The receptor source for this set is an adult man with Graves' ophthalmopathy.

This rearrangement joins TRBV7-9 to TRBJ2-7, with D possibly being TRBD2 (6 bases). CDR3 length equals 13 residues. Looked up from germline, CDR1 is SEHNR and CDR2 is FQNEAQ (reference sequence). The ends were cut back, 10 bases at V and 5 bases at J, with 18 bases in the middle. DNA for the CDR3: TGTGCCACCGAGGCGGGGAGAGGGGACGAGCAGTACTTC. Protein product: CATEAGRGDEQYF.

This clonotype was detected only a few times. The chain is built from TRBV9 and TRBJ1-1; D gene unclear. Trimming stripped 4 bases from V and 6 bases from J, with 10 bases between. Germline CDR1 reads SGDLS; CDR2 reads YYNGEE. This CDR3 has 12 amino acids. As DNA, the CDR3 is TGTGCCAGCAGCCAGGCAGGCGCTGAAGCTTTCTTT. Its translation is CASSQAGAEAFF.

This chain joins TRBV10-3 and TRBJ1-6, with TRBD1 matching over 7 bases. V was pared by 10 bases and J by 6 bases, with 18 bases of the junction left unmatched. The length of the CDR3 is 17 residues. In germline, CDR1 is ENHRY, CDR2 SYGVKD. The CDR3 sequence: CASRLGRAQGSNSPLHF. The CDR3 DNA follows: TGTGCCAGCAGGTTAGGGAGGGCACAGGGGTCTAATTCACCCCTCCACTTT.

The rearrangement uses TRBV19 and TRBJ2-5; no definite D call. V lost 6 bases to trimming and J lost 2 bases, with 13 bases between them. This CDR3 spans 14 amino acids. Germline CDR1 and CDR2: LNHDA and SQIVND (reference sequence). CDR3 residues: CASRVSSYQETQYF. The DNA of the CDR3 is TGTGCCAGTAGGGTCAGCAGTTATCAAGAGACCCAGTACTTC.

This chain joins TRBV6-6 and TRBJ2-5; 9 bases align to TRBD2. Losses at the gene ends were 2 bases for V and 5 bases for J; bases not matched to a gene: 15. CDR1 is MNHNY, CDR2 SVGAGI, per germline (reference sequence). This CDR3 spans 18 amino acids. The CDR3 DNA reads TGTGCCAGCAGTTACCAAAAGCTAGCGGGGCAGCGGGGGGAGACCCAGTACTTC. It codes for CASSYQKLAGQRGETQYF.

This clonotype was detected only a few times. This sequence joins TRBV5-1 and TRBJ2-5; D not resolved. The J call is uncertain, as TRBJ2-1 better fits the DNA end. This CDR3 has 11 amino acids. Germline CDR1 reads SGHRS; CDR2 reads YFSETQ. Here the CDR3 DNA reads TGCGCCAGCAGCTTGTACGATGAGCAGTTCTTC. Encoded protein: CASSLYDEQFF.

V usage is TRBV7-6 and J usage is TRBJ2-7; D is tentatively TRBD1 or TRBD2 (5 bases each). The CDR3 is made up of 15 amino acids. V lost 3 bases and J 5 bases, leaving 17 bases between the germline ends. Germline V gives CDR1 SGHVS, CDR2 FNYEAQ. Here the CDR3 reads CASSFVGASTDEQYF. CDR3 nucleotides: TGTGCCAGCAGCTTTGTCGGGGCTTCAACGGACGAGCAGTACTTC.

The table lists this clonotype with a few counts. A single base separates this from a much larger clone, so it may be a read error. The V and J genes are TRBV25-1 and TRBJ2-2; D gene unclear. The CDR3 loop spans 11 amino acids. Trimming took 5 bases from V and 6 from J, leaving 4 bases between them. CDR1 and CDR2 from the germline V gene are MGHDK and SYGVNS. The CDR3 protein is CASSYPGELFF. CDR3 DNA sequence: TGTGCCAGCAGTTACCCCGGGGAGCTGTTTTTT.

The genes are TRBV25-1 and TRBJ2-2, with TRBD1 identical over 9 bases. CDR1 and CDR2 (germline): MGHDK, SYGVNS. J lost 7 bases, V lost 5 bases, and 8 bases had no gene match. This CDR3 has 15 residues. The CDR3 loop is CASSHPTGGGGELFF. The CDR3, as DNA: TGTGCCAGCAGTCATCCTACAGGGGGCGGCGGGGAGCTGTTTTTT.

The gene calls are TRBV20-1 and TRBJ2-2; possibly TRBD1 or TRBD2 for D (6 bases each). CDR3 length: 17 amino acids. Germline CDR1 reads DFQATT; CDR2 reads SNEGSKA (reference sequence). V was trimmed by 0 bases and J by 2 bases, leaving 16 bases between them. DNA for the CDR3: TGCAGTGCTAGAGACCGAAACCAGGGGACTAACACCGGGGAGCTGTTTTTT. The encoded protein is CSARDRNQGTNTGELFF.

The rearrangement joins TRBV20-1 to TRBJ1-1; 9 nucleotides align to TRBD1. Germline V gives CDR1 DFQATT, CDR2 SNEGSKA (reference sequence). The CDR3 consists of 14 residues. Trimming at V came to 0 bases and at J to 7 bases, leaving 6 bases not matched to a gene. The CDR3 here is CSARDRGTGSEAFF. The CDR3 DNA sequence: TGCAGTGCTAGAGATCGTGGGACAGGGAGTGAAGCTTTCTTT.

The chain is built from TRBV10-3 and TRBJ2-7, with 10 positions matching TRBD2. The germline V gene encodes CDR1 ENHRY and CDR2 SYGVKD. This CDR3 is 14 amino acids long. V trimming: 10 bases; J trimming: 2 bases; junction bases outside the gene matches: 8. The CDR3 spells CATRTSGGTYEQYF. The DNA for the CDR3 is TGTGCCACCAGGACTAGCGGAGGGACCTACGAGCAGTACTTC.

The rearrangement joins TRBV9 to TRBJ1-6; D possibly corresponds to TRBD1 (6 bases). Germline values: CDR1 SGDLS, CDR2 YYNGEE. This CDR3 is built from 14 residues. Trimming shortened V by 3 bases and J by 10 bases, and 14 bases separated the two germline ends. DNA of the CDR3: TGTGCCAGCAGCGCCACAGGGCAGCGGTCACCCCTCCACTTT. It specifies CASSATGQRSPLHF.

This clonotype was picked up one time. Its ends do not fully match the called genes, so a read error is possible. The chain couples TRBV25-1 to TRBJ2-7; 9 nucleotides align to TRBD1. The CDR3 is 18 residues long. Germline V CDR1 and CDR2: MGHDK, SYGVNS. For the CDR3, the DNA is TGCGCCAGCAGCCAAGGACCGGGACAGGGTTTTCGATCCCACGAGCAGTACTTC. Translating it yields CASSQGPGQGFRSHEQYF.

The chain combines TRBV25-1 with TRBJ1-6, with 8 bases aligning to TRBD1. V dropped 6 bases and J dropped 9; count of bases not matched to a gene: 4. CDR1 MGHDK and CDR2 SYGVNS come from the germline V gene. This CDR3 is 13 amino acids long. CDR3 protein: CASRPTGASPLHF. The CDR3 DNA reads as TGTGCCAGCAGACCGACAGGGGCTTCACCCCTCCACTTT.

CDR3 sequence: CSARGRERQGQNTEAFF. CDR3 nucleotides: TGCAGTGCTAGAGGGAGGGAAAGACAGGGCCAGAACACTGAAGCTTTCTTT. V is TRBV20-1 and J is TRBJ1-1, with 7 positions matching TRBD1. CDR1 and CDR2 from the germline V gene are DFQATT and SNEGSKA (reference sequence). V lost 1 base, J lost 1 base, and 12 bases stayed unmatched. The CDR3 length is 17 residues.

V is TRBV7-3 and J is TRBJ2-3, with D perhaps TRBD2 (7 bases). Trimming left V 2 bases short and J 4 bases short, with 13 bases between. This CDR3 has 15 amino acids. Germline loops: CDR1 SGHTA, CDR2 FQGTGA. This CDR3 is CASSLSGGRADTQYF. The DNA of the CDR3 is TGTGCCAGCAGCTTATCGGGGGGCCGGGCAGATACGCAGTATTTT.

This sequence joins TRBV25-1 and TRBJ2-2; TRBD1 is a possible D gene (6 bases). The V end was cut by 6 bases, the J end by 6 bases, with 14 bases between. The CDR3 loop spans 14 amino acids. Germline-derived CDR1 and CDR2 are MGHDK and SYGVNS. CDR3 coding DNA: TGTGCCAGCAGCCCAGGACAGTTTGCCGGGGAGCTGTTTTTT. This gives the protein CASSPGQFAGELFF.

The chain has TRBV28 and TRBJ1-1; tentatively, D is TRBD1 (5 bases). Trimming cost V 6 bases and J 10 bases, with 12 bases left between them. The CDR3 totals 11 residues. Per germline, CDR1 MDHEN and CDR2 SYDVKM. This CDR3 is CASSRGTLAFF. DNA of the CDR3: TGTGCCAGCAGCCGAGGGACGTTAGCTTTCTTT.

The chain has TRBV10-3 and TRBJ1-2, with TRBD1 as a possible D gene (5 bases). Germline lookup yields CDR1 ENHRY and CDR2 SYGVKD. The CDR3 contains 15 residues. Trimming left V 0 bases short and J 3 bases short, with 11 bases between. This CDR3 reads CAISESRARDYGYTF. The CDR3 coding sequence is TGTGCCATCAGTGAGTCGAGGGCCAGGGACTATGGCTACACCTTC.

This clonotype turned up a few times. Mismatch with germline at one junction end may stem from a read error. The V and J genes are TRBV10-2 and TRBJ2-5; a possible D gene is TRBD2 (6 bases). The CDR3 contains 15 residues. Germline values: CDR1 WSHSY, CDR2 SAAADI. The CDR3 nucleotides are TGTGCCAGCAGCTACCAACCGGGACTTAGAGAGACCCAGTACTTC. Translating it yields CASSYQPGLRETQYF.

This clonotype was seen at least ten times. This chain joins TRBV2 and TRBJ1-2; 8 positions agree with TRBD1. Germline trimming cut 5 bases from V and 2 bases from J; bases unmatched to any gene: 4. Germline V gives CDR1 SNHLY, CDR2 FYNNEI. The CDR3 is 14 amino acids. Written as DNA, the CDR3 is TGTGCCAGCAGTCTTAGGACAGGGAACTATGGCTACACCTTC. It translates to CASSLRTGNYGYTF.

This clonotype was found a few times. A junction end diverges from the germline sequence, so it may reflect a read error. The rearrangement uses TRBV10-3 and TRBJ1-4; TRBD1 aligns across 8 bases. Germline V CDR1 and CDR2: ENHRY, SYGVKD. CDR3 size: 14 residues. The CDR3 DNA follows: TGTGCCAGCAGTGAATGGACAGGGTCGGAAAAACTGTTTTTT. It codes for CASSEWTGSEKLFF.

This clonotype was observed at least ten times. This rearrangement joins TRBV10-3 to TRBJ1-2; no clear D. This CDR3 is 12 amino acids long. Trimming removed 0 bases at V and 2 bases at J, with 1 base between. Germline V gene sequence: CDR1 ENHRY, CDR2 SYGVKD. CDR3 sequence: CAISESNYGYTF. Here the CDR3 DNA reads TGTGCCATCAGTGAGTCAAACTATGGCTACACCTTC.